The rows below give T cell receptor beta chains drawn from one sample of a study of T cell changes during pregnancy in multiple sclerosis. Produced via immunoSEQ multiplex PCR; TCRdb's table is partial and in-frame only. The sample has over 45,000 clones; roughly 85% are singletons. The sequences come from CD4+ T cells from peripheral blood mononuclear cells, collected in the second trimester of pregnancy. These receptors originate from a female donor with multiple sclerosis, enrolled in a pregnancy study. Each CDR3 is given with its conserved first and last residue. Fields, in order: CDR3 protein, CDR3 DNA, clone size, V gene, J gene, D gene, CDR3 length. A D gene is named only where the DNA matches it firmly. For some rows the clone size is stated as once, few or many, or as a class when expanded; others skip it.

CDR3 protein: CASGLYPGRPGEQYF
CDR3 DNA: TGTGCTAGTGGTTTGTATCCAGGCCGTCCTGGCGAGCAGTACTTC
clone size: .
V gene: TRBV12-5
J gene: TRBJ2-7
D gene: .
CDR3 length: 15

CDR3 protein: CASSQVGREGLETQYF
CDR3 DNA: TGTGCCAGCAGCCAAGTTGGGCGGGAGGGCCTTGAGACCCAGTACTTC
clone size: .
V gene: TRBV4-2
J gene: TRBJ2-5
D gene: TRBD2
CDR3 length: 16

CDR3 protein: CAWTGGRNTEAFF
CDR3 DNA: TGTGCCTGGACAGGGGGCAGGAACACTGAAGCTTTCTTT
clone size: .
V gene: TRBV30
J gene: TRBJ1-1
D gene: TRBD1
CDR3 length: 13

CDR3 protein: CASSQDASEWNEQFF
CDR3 DNA: TGTGCCAGCAGCCAAGATGCTAGCGAGTGGAATGAGCAGTTCTTC
clone size: .
V gene: TRBV4-2
J gene: TRBJ2-1
D gene: .
CDR3 length: 15

CDR3 protein: CASSPGGTVNTGELFF
CDR3 DNA: TGTGCCAGCAGCCCTGGGGGGACAGTTAACACCGGGGAGCTGTTTTTT
clone size: .
V gene: TRBV9
J gene: TRBJ2-2
D gene: .
CDR3 length: 16

CDR3 protein: CASSFSGVSEKLFF
CDR3 DNA: TGTGCCAGCAGCTTCTCCGGGGTTAGTGAAAAACTGTTTTTT
clone size: .
V gene: TRBV5-6
J gene: TRBJ1-4
D gene: .
CDR3 length: 14

CDR3 protein: CASSLDGYEQYF
CDR3 DNA: TGTGCCAGCAGCTTAGACGGCTACGAGCAGTACTTC
clone size: .
V gene: TRBV11-2
J gene: TRBJ2-7
D gene: .
CDR3 length: 12

CDR3 protein: CASSRFGTSGYEQYF
CDR3 DNA: TGTGCCAGCAGTCGCTTCGGGACTAGCGGCTACGAGCAGTACTTC
clone size: .
V gene: TRBV6-5
J gene: TRBJ2-7
D gene: TRBD2
CDR3 length: 15

CDR3 protein: CASSRTRDSLNQPQHF
CDR3 DNA: TGTGCCAGCAGTCGAACCCGGGACAGCCTTAATCAGCCCCAGCATTTT
clone size: .
V gene: TRBV6-6
J gene: TRBJ1-5
D gene: TRBD1
CDR3 length: 16

CDR3 protein: CASSLPDYWVGGYTF
CDR3 DNA: TGTGCCAGCAGCTTACCCGACTACTGGGTGGGTGGCTACACCTTC
clone size: once
V gene: TRBV7-2
J gene: TRBJ1-2
D gene: .
CDR3 length: 15

CDR3 protein: CASSYSQGMNTEAFF
CDR3 DNA: TGTGCCAGCAGCTACTCACAGGGGATGAACACTGAAGCTTTCTTT
clone size: once
V gene: TRBV7-2
J gene: TRBJ1-1
D gene: TRBD1
CDR3 length: 15

CDR3 protein: CASSFRDTIYF
CDR3 DNA: TGCGCCAGCAGCTTCAGGGACACCATATATTTT
clone size: .
V gene: TRBV5-1
J gene: TRBJ1-3
D gene: .
CDR3 length: 11

CDR3 protein: CASNLLFEGELFF
CDR3 DNA: TGTGCCAGCAACCTATTATTTGAGGGGGAGCTGTTTTTT
clone size: .
V gene: TRBV7-2
J gene: TRBJ2-2
D gene: .
CDR3 length: 13

CDR3 protein: CASSRDFQTDTQYF
CDR3 DNA: TGTGCCAGCAGTCGGGACTTCCAGACAGATACGCAGTATTTT
clone size: .
V gene: TRBV6-6
J gene: TRBJ2-3
D gene: .
CDR3 length: 14

CDR3 protein: CASSDLRGQNYRETQYF
CDR3 DNA: TGTGCCAGCAGTGATCTCAGGGGACAGAACTATAGAGAGACCCAGTACTTC
clone size: .
V gene: TRBV2
J gene: TRBJ2-5
D gene: TRBD1
CDR3 length: 17

CDR3 protein: CASRWGLAGDTQYF
CDR3 DNA: TGCGCCAGCAGGTGGGGACTAGCGGGAGATACGCAGTATTTT
clone size: .
V gene: TRBV5-1
J gene: TRBJ2-3
D gene: TRBD2
CDR3 length: 14

CDR3 protein: CASSLAAGEETQYF
CDR3 DNA: TGCGCCAGCAGCTTGGCGGCAGGGGAAGAGACCCAGTACTTC
clone size: .
V gene: TRBV5-1
J gene: TRBJ2-5
D gene: .
CDR3 length: 14

CDR3 protein: CASSLTGDSTYEQYF
CDR3 DNA: TGCGCCAGCAGCTTGACGGGGGACAGTACCTACGAGCAGTACTTC
clone size: .
V gene: TRBV5-1
J gene: TRBJ2-7
D gene: .
CDR3 length: 15

CDR3 protein: CASSLHSSYEQYF
CDR3 DNA: TGTGCCAGCAGTTTACACAGCTCCTACGAGCAGTACTTC
clone size: .
V gene: TRBV28
J gene: TRBJ2-7
D gene: .
CDR3 length: 13

CDR3 protein: CASSQEGGGYAFF
CDR3 DNA: TGCGCCAGCAGCCAAGAAGGGGGCGGGTATGCTTTCTTT
clone size: .
V gene: TRBV4-1
J gene: TRBJ1-1
D gene: TRBD1
CDR3 length: 13

CDR3 protein: CASSPSGVDGYTF
CDR3 DNA: TGCGCCAGCAGCCCCTCGGGGGTTGATGGCTACACCTTC
clone size: .
V gene: TRBV5-1
J gene: TRBJ1-2
D gene: .
CDR3 length: 13

CDR3 protein: CASSDQGKAYEQYF
CDR3 DNA: TGTGCCAGCAGCGATCAGGGGAAGGCCTACGAGCAGTACTTC
clone size: .
V gene: TRBV5-4
J gene: TRBJ2-7
D gene: .
CDR3 length: 14

CDR3 protein: CASSVRPGTGFEQYF
CDR3 DNA: TGTGCCAGCAGCGTCCGTCCCGGGACAGGGTTCGAGCAGTACTTC
clone size: .
V gene: TRBV9
J gene: TRBJ2-7
D gene: TRBD1
CDR3 length: 15

CDR3 protein: CASSQEPPPRGGRMYEQFF
CDR3 DNA: TGCGCCAGCAGCCAAGAACCCCCTCCCAGGGGCGGGAGGATGTATGAGCAGTTCTTC
clone size: .
V gene: TRBV4-1
J gene: TRBJ2-1
D gene: TRBD2
CDR3 length: 19

CDR3 protein: CASSSPIAGHGNTIYF
CDR3 DNA: TGTGCCAGCAGTTCCCCGATAGCGGGCCATGGAAACACCATATATTTT
clone size: few
V gene: TRBV28
J gene: TRBJ1-3
D gene: .
CDR3 length: 16

CDR3 protein: CASSMSKGAGVAKNIQYF
CDR3 DNA: TGTGCCAGTAGTATGTCGAAGGGGGCAGGGGTAGCCAAAAACATTCAGTACTTC
clone size: .
V gene: TRBV19
J gene: TRBJ2-4
D gene: TRBD1
CDR3 length: 18

CDR3 protein: CASRGATGELFF
CDR3 DNA: TGCGCCAGCAGGGGGGCTACCGGGGAGCTGTTTTTT
clone size: .
V gene: TRBV10-1
J gene: TRBJ2-2
D gene: .
CDR3 length: 12

CDR3 protein: CASSLVRFQEAFF
CDR3 DNA: TGTGCCAGCAGCTTAGTCCGTTTTCAGGAAGCTTTCTTT
clone size: .
V gene: TRBV7-9
J gene: TRBJ1-1
D gene: .
CDR3 length: 13

CDR3 protein: CASSIRGPNTEAFF
CDR3 DNA: TGTGCCAGTAGTATCCGAGGGCCGAACACTGAAGCTTTCTTT
clone size: .
V gene: TRBV19
J gene: TRBJ1-1
D gene: .
CDR3 length: 14

CDR3 protein: CASLTGDQETQYF
CDR3 DNA: TGTGCCAGCCTCACAGGGGACCAAGAGACCCAGTACTTC
clone size: .
V gene: TRBV2
J gene: TRBJ2-5
D gene: TRBD1
CDR3 length: 13

CDR3 protein: CASSKQDGWTDTQYF
CDR3 DNA: TGTGCCAGTAGTAAACAGGATGGGTGGACAGATACGCAGTATTTT
clone size: .
V gene: TRBV19
J gene: TRBJ2-3
D gene: .
CDR3 length: 15

CDR3 protein: CASSGQGPNYGYTF
CDR3 DNA: TGCGCCAGCAGCGGCCAGGGGCCCAACTATGGCTACACCTTC
clone size: once
V gene: TRBV5-1
J gene: TRBJ1-2
D gene: .
CDR3 length: 14

CDR3 protein: CASSDFDRDQPQHF
CDR3 DNA: TGTGCCAGCAGTGACTTTGACAGAGATCAGCCCCAGCATTTT
clone size: many
V gene: TRBV2
J gene: TRBJ1-5
D gene: .
CDR3 length: 14

CDR3 protein: CASSVAGSSTGELFF
CDR3 DNA: TGTGCCAGCAGCGTAGCCGGGAGCTCGACCGGGGAGCTGTTTTTT
clone size: .
V gene: TRBV9
J gene: TRBJ2-2
D gene: .
CDR3 length: 15

CDR3 protein: CASSDYSGISTGELFF
CDR3 DNA: TGTGCCAGCAGTGATTATAGCGGGATAAGCACCGGGGAGCTGTTTTTT
clone size: once
V gene: TRBV6-4
J gene: TRBJ2-2
D gene: TRBD2
CDR3 length: 16

CDR3 protein: CASGLSGSGNEQFF
CDR3 DNA: TGTGCTAGTGGTTTGAGCGGGAGCGGCAATGAGCAGTTCTTC
clone size: .
V gene: TRBV12-5
J gene: TRBJ2-1
D gene: TRBD2
CDR3 length: 14

CDR3 protein: CASSNVGQYGYTF
CDR3 DNA: TGTGCCAGCAGCAACGTGGGGCAGTATGGCTACACCTTC
clone size: .
V gene: TRBV14
J gene: TRBJ1-2
D gene: .
CDR3 length: 13

CDR3 protein: CASSTTENQPQHF
CDR3 DNA: TGTGCCAGCTCAACCACCGAGAATCAGCCCCAGCATTTT
clone size: .
V gene: TRBV18
J gene: TRBJ1-5
D gene: .
CDR3 length: 13

CDR3 protein: CASSLQGPNTGELFF
CDR3 DNA: TGTGCCAGCAGCTTACAGGGGCCGAACACCGGGGAGCTGTTTTTT
clone size: once
V gene: TRBV11-2
J gene: TRBJ2-2
D gene: .
CDR3 length: 15